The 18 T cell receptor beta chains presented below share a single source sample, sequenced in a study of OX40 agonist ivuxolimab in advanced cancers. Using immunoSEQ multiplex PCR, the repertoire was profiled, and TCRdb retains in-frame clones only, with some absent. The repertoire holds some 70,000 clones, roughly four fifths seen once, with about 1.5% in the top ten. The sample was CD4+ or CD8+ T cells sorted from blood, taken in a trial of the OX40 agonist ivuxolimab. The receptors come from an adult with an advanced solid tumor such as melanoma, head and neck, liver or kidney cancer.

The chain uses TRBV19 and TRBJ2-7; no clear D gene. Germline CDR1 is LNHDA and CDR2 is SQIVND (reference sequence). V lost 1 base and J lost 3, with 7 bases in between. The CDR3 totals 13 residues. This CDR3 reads CASSIADGYEQYF. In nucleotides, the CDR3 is TGTGCCAGTAGTATAGCAGACGGCTACGAGCAGTACTTC.

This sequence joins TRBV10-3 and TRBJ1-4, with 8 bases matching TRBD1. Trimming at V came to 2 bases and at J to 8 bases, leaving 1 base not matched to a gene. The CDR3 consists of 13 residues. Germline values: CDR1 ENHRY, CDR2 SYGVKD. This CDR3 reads CAISERTGEKLFF. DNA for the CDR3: TGTGCCATCAGTGAGAGGACAGGGGAAAAACTGTTTTTT.

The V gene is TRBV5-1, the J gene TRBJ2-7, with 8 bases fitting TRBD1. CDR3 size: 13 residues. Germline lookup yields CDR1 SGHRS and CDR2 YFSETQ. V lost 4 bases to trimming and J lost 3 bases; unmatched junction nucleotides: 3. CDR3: CASSGGTGYEQYF. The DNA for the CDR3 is TGCGCCAGCAGCGGAGGGACAGGCTACGAGCAGTACTTC. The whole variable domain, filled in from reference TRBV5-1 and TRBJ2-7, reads KAGVTQTPRYLIKTRGQQVTLSCSPISGHRSVSWYQQTPGQGLQFLFEYFSETQRNKGNFPGRFSGRQFSNSRSEMNVSTLELGDSALYLCASSGGTGYEQYFGPGTRLTVT.

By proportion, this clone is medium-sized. The CDR3 region is CASSPRPEGDGYTF. As DNA, the CDR3 is TGTGCCAGCAGTCCTCGACCTGAGGGAGATGGCTACACCTTC. V and J are TRBV6-1 and TRBJ1-2; D is undetermined. The germline CDR1 and CDR2 sequences are MNHNS and SASEGT. Trimming shortened V by 5 bases and J by 6 bases, and 16 bases separated the two germline ends. This CDR3 spans 14 amino acids.

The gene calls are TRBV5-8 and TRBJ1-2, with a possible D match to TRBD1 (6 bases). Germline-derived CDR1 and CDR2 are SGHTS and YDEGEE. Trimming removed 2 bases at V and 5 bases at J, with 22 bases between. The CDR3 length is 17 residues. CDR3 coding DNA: TGTGCCAGCAGCTTTTTCCGGACAGCCCGCGGAGTTTATGGCTACACCTTC. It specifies CASSFFRTARGVYGYTF.

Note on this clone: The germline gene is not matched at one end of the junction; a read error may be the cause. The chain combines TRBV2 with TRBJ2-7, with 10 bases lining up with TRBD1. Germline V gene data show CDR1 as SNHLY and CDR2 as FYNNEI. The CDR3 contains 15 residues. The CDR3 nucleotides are TGTGCCAGCAGAGGAAGGGACAGGGGCTCCGACGAGCAGTACTTC. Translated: CASRGRDRGSDEQYF.

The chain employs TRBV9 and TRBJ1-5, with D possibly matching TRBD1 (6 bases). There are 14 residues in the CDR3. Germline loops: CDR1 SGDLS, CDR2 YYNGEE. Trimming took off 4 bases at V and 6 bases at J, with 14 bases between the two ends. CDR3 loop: CASSNVGGFQPQHF. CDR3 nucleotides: TGTGCCAGCAGCAACGTGGGGGGCTTTCAGCCCCAGCATTTT.

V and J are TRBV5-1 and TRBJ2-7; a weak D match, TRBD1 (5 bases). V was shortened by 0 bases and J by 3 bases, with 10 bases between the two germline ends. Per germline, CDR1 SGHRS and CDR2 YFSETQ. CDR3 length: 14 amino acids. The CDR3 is CASSLEAGLYEQYF. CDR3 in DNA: TGCGCCAGCAGCTTGGAGGCAGGGCTCTACGAGCAGTACTTC.

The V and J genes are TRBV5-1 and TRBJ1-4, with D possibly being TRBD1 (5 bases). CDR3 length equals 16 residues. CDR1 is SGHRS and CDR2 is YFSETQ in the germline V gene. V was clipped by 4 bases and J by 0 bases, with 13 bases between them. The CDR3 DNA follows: TGCGCCAGCAGCCCCGGGACCGTTGCAACTAATGAAAAACTGTTTTTT. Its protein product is CASSPGTVATNEKLFF.

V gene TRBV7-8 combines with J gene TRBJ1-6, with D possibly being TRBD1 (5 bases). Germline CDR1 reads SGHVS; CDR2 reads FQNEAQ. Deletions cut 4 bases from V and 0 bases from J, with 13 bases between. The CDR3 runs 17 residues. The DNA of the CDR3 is TGTGCCAGCAGCTGGGACTTTTTGAGCTCCTATAATTCACCCCTCCACTTT. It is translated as CASSWDFLSSYNSPLHF.

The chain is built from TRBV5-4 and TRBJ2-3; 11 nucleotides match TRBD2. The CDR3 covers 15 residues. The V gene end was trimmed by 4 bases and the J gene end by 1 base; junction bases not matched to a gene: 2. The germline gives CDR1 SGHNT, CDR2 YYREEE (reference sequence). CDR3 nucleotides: TGTGCCAGCAGCGGGGGACTAGCGGGCACAGATACGCAGTATTTT. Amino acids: CASSGGLAGTDTQYF.

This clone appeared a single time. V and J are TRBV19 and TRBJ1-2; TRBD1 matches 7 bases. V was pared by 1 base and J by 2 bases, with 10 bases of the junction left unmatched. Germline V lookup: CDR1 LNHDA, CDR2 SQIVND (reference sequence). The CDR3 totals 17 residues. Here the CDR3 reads CASSIVLPSGGNYGYTF. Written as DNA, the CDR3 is TGTGCCAGTAGTATAGTCCTACCCTCAGGGGGGAACTATGGCTACACCTTC.

CDR3 protein: CASSATGSLSYEQYF. The CDR3 region has the DNA TGTGCCAGCTCGGCCACAGGAAGCCTCTCCTACGAGCAGTACTTC. This chain links TRBV18 with TRBJ2-5; D possibly corresponds to TRBD1 (5 bases). The end of the DNA is better explained by TRBJ2-7, so the J call may be wrong. This CDR3 has 15 amino acids. Germline CDR1 reads KGHSH; CDR2 reads LQKENI.

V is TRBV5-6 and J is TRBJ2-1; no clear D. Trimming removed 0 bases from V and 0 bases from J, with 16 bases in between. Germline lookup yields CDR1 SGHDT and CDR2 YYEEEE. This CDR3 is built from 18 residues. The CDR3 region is CASSLVVLLGSSYNEQFF. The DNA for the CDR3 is TGTGCCAGCAGCTTGGTAGTTCTTTTGGGAAGCTCCTACAATGAGCAGTTCTTC.

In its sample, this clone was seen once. CDR3 region: CAISDRGLNEQFF. The CDR3 nucleotides read TGTGCCATCAGTGACAGGGGTTTGAATGAGCAGTTCTTC. J is TRBJ2-1 and V is TRBV10-3, with D possibly matching TRBD1 (6 bases). CDR1 ENHRY and CDR2 SYGVKD come from the germline V gene. Trimming shortened V by 3 bases and J by 7 bases, and 10 bases separated the two germline ends. This CDR3 has 13 amino acids.

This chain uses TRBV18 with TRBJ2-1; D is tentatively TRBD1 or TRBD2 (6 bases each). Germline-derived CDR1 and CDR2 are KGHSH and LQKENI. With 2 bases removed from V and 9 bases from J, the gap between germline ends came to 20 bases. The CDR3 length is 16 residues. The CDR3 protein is CASSPTDRGRRGEQFF. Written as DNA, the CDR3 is TGTGCCAGCTCACCAACCGATCGGGGGCGCAGAGGTGAGCAGTTCTTC. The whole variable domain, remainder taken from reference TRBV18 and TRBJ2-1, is NAGVMQNPRHLVRRRGQEARLRCSPMKGHSHVYWYRQLPEEGLKFMVYLQKENIIDESGMPKERFSAEFPKEGPSILRIQQVVRGDSAAYFCASSPTDRGRRGEQFFGPGTRLTVL.

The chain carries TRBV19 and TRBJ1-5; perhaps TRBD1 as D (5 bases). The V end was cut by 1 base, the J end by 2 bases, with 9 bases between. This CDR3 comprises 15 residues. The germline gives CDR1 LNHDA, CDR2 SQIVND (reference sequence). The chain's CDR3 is CASSIGRVGNQPQHF. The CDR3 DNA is TGTGCCAGTAGTATAGGCAGGGTGGGCAATCAGCCCCAGCATTTT.

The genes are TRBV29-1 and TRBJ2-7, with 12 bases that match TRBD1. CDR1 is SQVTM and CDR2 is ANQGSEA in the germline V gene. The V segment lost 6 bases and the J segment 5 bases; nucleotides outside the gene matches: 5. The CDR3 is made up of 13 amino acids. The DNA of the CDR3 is TGCAGCGTACCGGGACAGGGGGCCCACGAGCAGTACTTC. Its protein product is CSVPGQGAHEQYF.